Described below is a single TCR beta chain sequence and its context. The data belong to a study of blood T cell repertoires in COVID-19. Study in general: The United States, Italy and Spain were the sources of the acute and convalescent COVID-19 samples. T cells, B-cell-depleted T cells, or PBMCs supplied cDNA or gDNA.

Original processing methods: From reference gene primer amplification, estimates of nucleated cell counts were derived. The protocol was immunoSEQ multiplex PCR, while the TCRdb copy is restricted to in-frame clones and leaves out a portion. V and J calls and clone size are those listed in that table; D and trimming were worked out from the DNA. The table shows 200,000 to 300,000 clones, with about 80% occurring only once. Per germline, CDR1 SQVTM and CDR2 ANQGSEA. The V and J ends lost 6 bases and 4 bases, in that order; junction bases with no gene match: 5. The length of the CDR3 is 12 residues. This chain uses TRBV29-1 with TRBJ1-1; 7 bases are a match to TRBD1. The clonotype comes from a woman of 80 years or more with acute or convalescent COVID-19. Sequenced material: peripheral blood. CDR3 sequence (DNA): TGCAGCGTCCGGAGGGGGCTCACTGAAGCTTTCTTT. The encoded protein is CSVRRGLTEAFF.